This T cell receptor beta chain was captured in a study of spatial heterogeneity in lung cancer. Study-wide background: Detection consistently yielded more beta chains than alpha chains.

Individually, TCR cDNA molecules were each labelled with a unique molecular identifier. TCRdb re-called the 5' RACE reads through MiXCR, storing one row per CDR3 protein. This table has approximately 11,000 distinct CDR3 sequences, approximately 6.2% appearing once. CDR3 length: 11 amino acids. Germline V gene data show CDR1 as SGHTA and CDR2 as FQGNSA. Time point reported: sample taken at primary tumor resection. Sequencing of whole RNA from tumor, nontumor lung or frozen PBMC involved no sorting. The cohort: 70 to 85 early-stage, untreated non-small cell lung cancer patients. This clonotype is judged medium-sized.

V usage is TRBV7-2 and J usage is TRBJ1-1; D ambiguous. The sample here was normal lung tissue next to the tumor, taken at surgery. The clonotype originates from a male donor with early-stage non-small cell lung cancer. The CDR3 protein is CGIDMNTEAFF. The CDR3 bases are TGTGGCATCGACATGAACACTGAAGCTTTCTTT. Filled out from reference TRBV7-2 and TRBJ1-1, the complete variable domain reads GAGVSQSPSNKVTEKGKDVELRCDPISGHTALYWYRQSLGQGLEFLIYFQGNSAPDKSGLPSDRFSAERTGGSVSTLTIQRTQQEDSAVYLCGIDMNTEAFFGQGTRLTVV.